This entry concerns a single T cell receptor (beta chain). Profiled with immunoSEQ multiplex PCR; TCRdb holds only in-frame clones, not every one. The sample lists roughly 70,000 clones; more than 65% were seen once. This record comes from a study of T cell responses to AZD1222 COVID-19 vaccine. Trimming pared 6 bases from V and 7 bases from J, leaving 12 bases between. The CDR3 has 13 residues. Germline CDR1 reads MNHEY; CDR2 reads SVGAGI. The sequence was obtained from an adult in good health. Sequenced here: peripheral blood, sampled on day 0 of MenACWY control vaccination. The chain couples TRBV6-5 to TRBJ1-4; D uncertain. The CDR3 DNA reads TGTGCCAGCAGCCGGATCTATGGTGAAAAACTGTTTTTT. Residues: CASSRIYGEKLFF.